These T cell receptor beta chains were read from a single sample in a study of cytomegalovirus exposure and HLA in healthy donors. Sequencing used immunoSEQ multiplex PCR; TCRdb keeps in-frame clones, though not all of them. The sample has around 200,000 clones, approximately 82% seen once; the top ten hold about 0.58%. Sequenced: PBMCs. Source of these receptors: a woman in her thirties or forties in good health and CMV-seronegative. CDR3s include the opening cysteine and the closing phenylalanine or tryptophan. The D gene is left open where the match is weak. Not all rows give a size; the values are once, few, many and, for expanded clones, a class.

D gene	clone size	V gene	J gene	CDR3 protein	CDR3 DNA
NA	NA	TRBV11-2	TRBJ1-1	CASSLRGKGANTEAFF	TGTGCCAGCAGCTTAAGGGGGAAAGGGGCGAACACTGAAGCTTTCTTT
NA	NA	TRBV25-1	TRBJ1-1	CASIQGLGTEAFF	TGTGCCAGCATCCAGGGTTTGGGCACTGAAGCTTTCTTT
TRBD1	NA	TRBV4-1	TRBJ1-5	CASSRDGTARGSNQPQHF	TGCGCCAGCAGCCGAGACGGGACAGCCAGGGGTAGCAATCAGCCCCAGCATTTT
TRBD1	NA	TRBV5-4	TRBJ1-1	CASSSGQGRTEAFF	TGTGCCAGCAGCTCGGGACAGGGGCGAACTGAAGCTTTCTTT
TRBD1	NA	TRBV19	TRBJ1-3	CASSIEDRGFNTIYF	TGTGCCAGTAGTATTGAAGACAGGGGATTTAACACCATATATTTT
NA	few	TRBV7-9	TRBJ1-1	CASSSGGGWTEAFF	TGTGCCAGCAGCTCTGGGGGAGGTTGGACTGAAGCTTTCTTT
TRBD1	few	TRBV5-6	TRBJ1-4	CASSPTGINEKLFF	TGTGCCAGCAGCCCGACAGGGATCAATGAAAAACTGTTTTTT
TRBD2	NA	TRBV29-1	TRBJ2-1	CSVESLSGASSYNEQFF	TGCAGCGTTGAGAGCCTTAGCGGGGCCTCTTCCTACAATGAGCAGTTCTTC
NA	NA	TRBV30	TRBJ1-2	CAWSVRQLLYGYTF	TGTGCCTGGAGTGTACGACAGTTATTGTATGGCTACACCTTC
NA	NA	TRBV4-3	TRBJ2-7	CASSQAQGAYEQYF	TGCGCCAGCAGCCAAGCACAGGGAGCCTACGAGCAGTACTTC
TRBD1	NA	TRBV11-2	TRBJ2-7	CASSSQGVYEQYF	TGTGCCAGCAGCTCACAGGGGGTATACGAGCAGTACTTC
NA	NA	TRBV4-1	TRBJ1-2	CASSQDLGSSNYGYTF	TGCGCCAGCAGCCAAGATTTGGGCAGTTCTAACTATGGCTACACCTTC
NA	NA	TRBV19	TRBJ2-1	CASSISPGSYNEQFF	TGTGCCAGTAGTATCTCTCCGGGCTCCTACAATGAGCAGTTCTTC
NA	NA	TRBV5-1	TRBJ2-3	CASSLDSSTDTQYF	TGCGCCAGCAGCTTGGACAGTAGCACAGATACGCAGTATTTT
TRBD1	few	TRBV4-2	TRBJ1-3	CASSQVADREYNTIYF	TGTGCCAGCAGCCAAGTCGCGGACAGGGAATACAACACCATATATTTT
NA	NA	TRBV6-5	TRBJ2-3	CASSSRQVGTDTQYF	TGTGCCAGCAGCTCCAGACAGGTTGGCACAGATACGCAGTATTTT
NA	NA	TRBV5-1	TRBJ2-1	CASSGGTQDVQFF	TGCGCCAGCAGCGGGGGGACGCAAGATGTGCAGTTCTTC
TRBD2	few	TRBV9	TRBJ2-1	CASSDHGGAADNEQFF	TGTGCCAGCAGCGACCACGGGGGGGCCGCGGACAATGAGCAGTTCTTC
NA	NA	TRBV29-1	TRBJ2-3	CSVERQGGTDTQYF	TGCAGCGTTGAAAGGCAGGGGGGAACAGATACGCAGTATTTT
TRBD1	NA	TRBV7-9	TRBJ1-2	CASSFVTGDLGYGYTF	TGTGCCAGCAGCTTTGTTACAGGGGACCTCGGGTATGGCTACACCTTC
TRBD2	NA	TRBV7-7	TRBJ2-5	CASSQGPSGSIETQYF	TGTGCTAGCAGCCAAGGACCTAGCGGGAGTATAGAGACCCAGTACTTC
NA	NA	TRBV27	TRBJ2-7	CASSPSHSSYEQYF	TGTGCCAGCAGCCCTTCTCACAGCTCCTACGAGCAGTACTTC
TRBD1	once	TRBV9	TRBJ1-1	CASSPSLPGQGNTEAFF	TGTGCCAGCAGCCCATCCCTACCGGGACAGGGGAACACTGAAGCTTTCTTT
TRBD2	few	TRBV7-7	TRBJ2-1	CASSLRTGLARYNEQFF	TGTGCTAGCAGCTTACGCACAGGACTAGCTCGCTACAATGAGCAGTTCTTC
NA	NA	TRBV27	TRBJ2-3	CASSWDPVGQSTDTQYF	TGTGCCAGCAGTTGGGATCCGGTAGGACAGAGCACAGATACGCAGTATTTT
NA	NA	TRBV7-6	TRBJ1-1	CASRQTGMNTEAFF	TGTGCCAGCAGACAAACAGGGATGAACACTGAAGCTTTCTTT
NA	NA	TRBV20-1	TRBJ2-3	CSATEGDTQYF	TGCAGTGCTACGGAGGGCGATACGCAGTATTTT
TRBD1	NA	TRBV29-1	TRBJ2-2	CSVAGGSGELFF	TGCAGCGTTGCAGGGGGTTCAGGGGAGCTGTTTTTT
NA	NA	TRBV30	TRBJ2-7	CAWSGTGNNEQYF	TGTGCCTGGAGTGGGACGGGAAATAACGAGCAGTACTTC